The clone carrying this TCR beta chain was recorded many times. The antigen is unknown. Time point of the sample: persistent/refractory GD, antithyroid drugs over 5 years with positive TRAb. The TCR library was made from RNA that had been extracted from PBMCs in TRIzol. Construction of the TCR beta libraries employed iRepertoire HTBI primers in conjunction with Arm-PCR of CDR3 regions. Authors' methods: Across the samples, identification revealed just over 60 TRBV and more than 11 TRBJ segments. TCRdb called the multiplex PCR reads again in MiXCR, with one record for every CDR3 protein. TCRdb's processing, not the study's, gives the V and J calls here. Here the sample spans 360,000 or so distinct CDR3 sequences, roughly 20% being singletons. The sample originates from a study of regulatory T cells in long-lasting Graves disease. Across the whole study: The term persistent Graves' disease signified upward of 5 years on antithyroid drugs with positive TSH receptor antibodies.

CDR3 size: 14 residues. The germline CDR1 and CDR2 sequences are MNHNS and SASEGT. Trimming pared 5 bases from V and 2 bases from J, leaving 12 bases between. Study-level points and caveats: Under persistent disease, TRBV28, TRBJ1-2 and TRBJ2-5 were used preferentially. Not thyroid tissue but only peripheral blood was studied.

This sample comprised peripheral blood mononuclear cells (PBMCs), obtained when the disease was refractory, from a patient treated with antithyroid drugs. This chain joins TRBV6-1 and TRBJ1-2; D gene unclear. The source of this sequence is a woman between 40 and 55 years old with Graves disease. The CDR3 reads CASSYGGLNYGYTF. The CDR3 DNA reads TGTGCCAGCAGTTACGGCGGACTCAACTATGGCTACACCTTC.